These 19 T cell receptor beta chains were sequenced from one sample in a study of graft-versus-host responses after intestinal transplantation. These receptors have no identified antigens. Assay used: immunoSEQ multiplex PCR; TCRdb lists only in-frame clones, some missing. The sample has more than 65,000 clones, under 95% seen once. The sequencing here drew on unstimulated CD8+ T cells sorted from spleen or lymph node cells, taken before transplant. These receptors were collected from a human donor who was the organ donor for an intestinal transplant.

The CDR3 bases are TGTGCCAGCAGCGTAGACGGGGTCTACAATGAGCAGTTCTTC. This encodes CASSVDGVYNEQFF. The chain is built from TRBV9 and TRBJ2-1, with D possibly being TRBD2 (5 bases). Germline V gives CDR1 SGDLS, CDR2 YYNGEE. CDR3 length equals 14 residues. V dropped 0 bases and J dropped 3 bases, with 7 bases sitting between them.

The gene calls are TRBV18 and TRBJ2-1, with 9 bases lining up with TRBD2. CDR3 size: 16 residues. The V segment lost 4 bases and the J segment 3 bases; nucleotides outside the gene matches: 7. The germline gives CDR1 KGHSH, CDR2 LQKENI. The CDR3 loop reads CASSQTSGMIYNEQFF. The CDR3 DNA reads TGTGCCAGCTCACAGACTAGCGGAATGATCTACAATGAGCAGTTCTTC. Full variable domain (remainder filled in from reference TRBV18 and TRBJ2-1): NAGVMQNPRHLVRRRGQEARLRCSPMKGHSHVYWYRQLPEEGLKFMVYLQKENIIDESGMPKERFSAEFPKEGPSILRIQQVVRGDSAAYFCASSQTSGMIYNEQFFGPGTRLTVL.

The V call is TRBV9, the J call TRBJ2-7; 7 bases are a match to TRBD2. Germline-derived CDR1 and CDR2 are SGDLS and YYNGEE. Trimming removed 3 bases from V and 4 bases from J; junction bases left unmatched: 7. This CDR3 has 14 amino acids. The CDR3 DNA reads TGTGCCAGCAGCGAAGGACTAGACCTATACGAGCAGTACTTC. Its translation: CASSEGLDLYEQYF.

This clone appeared a single time. The J gene is TRBJ1-6, the V gene TRBV28; D is uncertain. This CDR3 is built from 13 residues. The germline CDR1 and CDR2 sequences are MDHEN and SYDVKM. V lost 2 bases and J 7 bases, leaving 6 bases between the germline ends. The CDR3 DNA sequence: TGTGCCAGCAGTTTACAAACAAATTCACCCCTCCACTTT. Its translation: CASSLQTNSPLHF.

In its sample, this clone was seen once. V is TRBV27 and J is TRBJ2-7; the match to TRBD2 covers 7 bases. This CDR3 region has 15 residues. Germline CDR1 is MNHEY and CDR2 is SMNVEV (reference sequence). Germline trimming cut 3 bases from V and 2 bases from J; bases unmatched to any gene: 7. Here the CDR3 DNA reads TGTGCCAGCAGTTTCAGATGGGGGGGAACCTACGAGCAGTACTTC. This sequence encodes CASSFRWGGTYEQYF.

V usage is TRBV4-1 and J usage is TRBJ2-7; 11 nucleotides agree with TRBD1. The CDR3 loop spans 13 amino acids. CDR1 and CDR2 (germline): MGHRA, YSYEKL. After removal of 5 bases from V and 4 bases from J, the junction contained 1 base not matched to a gene. The CDR3 spells CASSWDRGYEQYF. The CDR3 bases are TGCGCCAGCAGCTGGGACAGGGGGTACGAGCAGTACTTC.

This clone is a singleton in its sample. The rearrangement links TRBV4-1 to TRBJ2-7, with 7 bases matching TRBD2. This CDR3 has 12 amino acids. The ends lost 3 bases at V and 7 bases at J; junction bases unmatched: 3. The germline V gene has CDR1 MGHRA and CDR2 YSYEKL. The CDR3 loop reads CASSQGGGEQYF. As DNA, the CDR3 is TGCGCCAGCAGCCAGGGGGGGGGAGAGCAGTACTTC.

For this clone: One end of the junction varies from germline; a read error may be responsible. The rearrangement uses TRBV7-7 and TRBJ2-3; 8 bases map to TRBD2. The CDR3 spans 14 residues. The germline CDR1 and CDR2 sequences are SSHAT and FNYEAQ (reference sequence). The CDR3 sequence: CASSLERGSDTQYF. DNA for the CDR3: TGTGCTAGCAGCTTAGAGCGGGGGTCTGATACGCAGTATTTT. Full variable domain (missing parts from reference TRBV7-7 and TRBJ2-3): GAGVSQSPRYKVTKRGQDVTLRCDPISSHATLYWYQQALGQGPEFLTYFNYEAQPDKSGLPSDRFSAERPEGSISTLTIQRTEQRDSAMYRCASSLERGSDTQYFGPGTRLTVL.

The rearrangement links TRBV5-4 to TRBJ1-2; D is unclear. V gave up 4 bases and J gave up 2 bases, with 12 bases separating them. Germline loops: CDR1 SGHNT, CDR2 YYREEE (reference sequence). The CDR3 runs 14 residues. The CDR3 coding sequence is TGTGCCAGCAGCCCATCGGTGGGCAACTATGGCTACACCTTC. Its protein is CASSPSVGNYGYTF.

The chain is built from TRBV9 and TRBJ2-7, with D maybe TRBD1 (6 bases). The CDR3 is 16 amino acids. Trimming removed 4 bases at V and 3 bases at J, with 20 bases between. Per the germline V gene, CDR1 is SGDLS and CDR2 is YYNGEE. The CDR3 coding sequence is TGTGCCAGCAGCCCTCGTGCCGGGACAAGGTTCTACGAGCAGTACTTC. It encodes CASSPRAGTRFYEQYF.

This clone was seen a single time. The chain couples TRBV10-1 to TRBJ1-2; 9 bases fit TRBD1. Germline V CDR1 and CDR2: WNHNN, SYGVQD (reference sequence). The J segment lost 12 bases and the V segment lost 11 bases, leaving 16 bases of the junction unmatched. This CDR3 region has 13 residues. The CDR3 DNA reads as TGCGCCCGCTTAGGACAGGGGCAGGGGGAAGACACCTTC. This gives the protein CARLGQGQGEDTF.

For this clone: This sample also contains other DNA sequences that code for the same CDR3. The chain carries TRBV27 and TRBJ2-1; TRBD2 might be the D (5 bases). The CDR3 runs to 11 residues. CDR1 is MNHEY and CDR2 is SMNVEV in the germline V gene (reference sequence). The germline V and J ends were trimmed by 2 bases and 9 bases, with 5 bases remaining between them. The CDR3 is CASSLSGEQFF. The CDR3 DNA is TGTGCCAGCAGTTTAAGCGGTGAGCAGTTCTTC.

This CDR3 is CASSLEGGGVFNEQFF. The CDR3 nucleotides read TGCGCCAGCAGCTTGGAAGGCGGGGGGGTCTTCAATGAGCAGTTCTTC. V usage is TRBV5-1 and J usage is TRBJ2-1, with 9 bases matching TRBD2. The CDR3 runs 16 residues. Looked up from germline, CDR1 is SGHRS and CDR2 is YFSETQ. Trimming cost V 0 bases and J 6 bases; bases outside gene matches: 7.

The gene calls are TRBV6-5 and TRBJ1-1; 7 bases fit TRBD1. V shed 0 bases, J shed 0 bases, and the junction held 4 bases outside the gene matches. The CDR3 extends over 16 amino acids. Germline CDR1 and CDR2: MNHEY and SVGAGI. The CDR3, as DNA: TGTGCCAGCAGTTACTCGGACAGGTTACTGAACACTGAAGCTTTCTTT. Residues: CASSYSDRLLNTEAFF.

The V and J genes are TRBV19 and TRBJ1-1, with 7 bases aligning to TRBD1. Unmatched junction bases numbered 6, after V lost 10 bases and J lost 4 bases. The germline V gene has CDR1 LNHDA and CDR2 SQIVND (reference sequence). The CDR3 covers 12 residues. CDR3 amino acids: CATLTGSTEAFF. As DNA, the CDR3 is TGTGCCACCCTGACAGGGTCCACTGAAGCTTTCTTT. The whole variable domain, remainder taken from reference TRBV19 and TRBJ1-1, is DGGITQSPKYLFRKEGQNVTLSCEQNLNHDAMYWYRQDPGQGLRLIYYSQIVNDFQKGDIAEGYSVSREKKESFPLTVTSAQKNPTAFYLCATLTGSTEAFFGQGTRLTVV.

The chain carries TRBV30 and TRBJ2-5, with a tentative D call TRBD2 (6 bases). Deletions cut 8 bases from V and 3 bases from J, with 10 bases between. The CDR3 loop spans 11 amino acids. Germline V gives CDR1 GTSNPN, CDR2 SVGIG (reference sequence). The CDR3 DNA is TGTGCCGGGGGACTGGAAGAGACCCAGTACTTC. Translated: CAGGLEETQYF.

This clone was seen more than once but under ten times. V is TRBV28 and J is TRBJ1-5, with D possibly TRBD1 on 5 matching bases. The CDR3 contains 13 residues. V lost 3 bases and J 7 bases, leaving 10 bases between the germline ends. Per germline, CDR1 MDHEN and CDR2 SYDVKM. The CDR3 DNA follows: TGTGCCAGCAGTTTGATAGCAGGGCAGCCCCAGCATTTT. Amino acids: CASSLIAGQPQHF.

CDR3 amino acids: CASGAGKPNGYTF. The DNA of the CDR3 is TGTGCTAGTGGTGCGGGAAAACCAAATGGCTACACCTTC. The chain has TRBV12-5 and TRBJ1-2; D is undetermined. The V end lost 5 bases, the J end lost 6 bases, and 13 bases lay between the germline ends. The CDR3 is 13 amino acids. Germline loops: CDR1 LGHNT, CDR2 FRNRAP.

This CDR3 reads CAVGGGTDTQYF. The DNA of the CDR3 is TGTGCCGTAGGTGGAGGGACAGATACGCAGTATTTT. V gene TRBV10-3 combines with J gene TRBJ2-3; D is possibly TRBD2 (6 bases). CDR3 length: 12 residues. V shed 11 bases and J shed 3 bases, with 12 bases lying between them. Germline CDR1 ENHRY, CDR2 SYGVKD.